This passage covers 2 T cell receptor beta chains from one sample sequenced in a study of cytomegalovirus exposure and HLA in healthy donors. Use of 60 Vbeta and 13 Jbeta primers characterized the PCR. Clones were read by immunoSEQ multiplex PCR, and TCRdb kept only the in-frame ones, dropping some. The sample consists of approximately 100,000 clones, 50% to 80% of them appearing once. The sample comprised PBMCs. Receptors originate from a man aged 25 to 40 in good health and CMV-seronegative.

V gene TRBV7-9 combines with J gene TRBJ2-6; perhaps TRBD1 as D (6 bases). The CDR3 has 16 residues. Germline loops: CDR1 SEHNR, CDR2 FQNEAQ (reference sequence). Trimming removed 5 bases from V and 1 base from J, with 12 bases in between. The CDR3 sequence: CASSGTSLSGANVLTF. The CDR3 DNA reads TGTGCCAGCAGCGGGACAAGCCTTTCTGGGGCCAACGTCCTGACTTTC. Looking up the rest from reference TRBV7-9 and TRBJ2-6 gives the full variable domain: DTGVSQNPRHKITKRGQNVTFRCDPISEHNRLYWYRQTLGQGPEFLTYFQNEAQLEKSRLLSDRFSAERPKGSFSTLEIQRTEQGDSAMYLCASSGTSLSGANVLTFGAGSRLTVL.

Worth noting for this clone: The junction departs from the called germline gene at one end, perhaps through a read error. The chain is built from TRBV28 and TRBJ1-5; the match to TRBD1 covers 7 bases. The CDR3 totals 12 residues. The V gene's germline CDR1 is MDHEN and CDR2 SYDVKM. The CDR3 sequence is CAGSRGNQLQHF. In DNA, the CDR3 is TGTGCCGGAAGCAGGGGGAATCAGCTCCAGCATTTT.